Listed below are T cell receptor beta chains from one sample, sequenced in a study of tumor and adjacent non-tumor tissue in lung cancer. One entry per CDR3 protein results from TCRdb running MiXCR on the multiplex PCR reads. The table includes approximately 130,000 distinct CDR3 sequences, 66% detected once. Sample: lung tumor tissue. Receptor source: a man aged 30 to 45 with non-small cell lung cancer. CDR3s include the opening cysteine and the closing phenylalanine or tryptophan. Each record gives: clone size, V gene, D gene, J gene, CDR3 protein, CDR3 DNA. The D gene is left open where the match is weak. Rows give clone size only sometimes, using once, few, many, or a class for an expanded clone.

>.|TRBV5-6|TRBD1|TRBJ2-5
CASSEGAVPETQYF
TGTGCCAGCAGCGAGGGGGCAGTTCCAGAGACCCAGTACTTC
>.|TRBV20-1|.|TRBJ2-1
CSARDFNSCNEQFF
TGTAGTGCTCGGGACTTCAACTCCTGCAATGAGCAGTTCTTC
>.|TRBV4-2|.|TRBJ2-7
CASSQDLLAQRAYEQYF
TGTGCCAGCAGCCAAGATCTACTAGCTCAGAGAGCCTACGAGCAGTACTTC
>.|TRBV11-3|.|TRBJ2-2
CASSQAFGEGSYFF
.
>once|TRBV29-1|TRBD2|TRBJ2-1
CSVENSLAGLLEQFF
TGCAGCGTTGAGAATAGCTTAGCGGGTTTACTAGAGCAGTTCTTC
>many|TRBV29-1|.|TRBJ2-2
CSVESRHTGELFF
TGCAGCGTTGAATCTAGACACACCGGGGAGCTGTTTTTT
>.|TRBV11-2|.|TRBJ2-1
CASSLYAGASHNEQFF
TGTGCCAGCAGCTTGTATGCTGGCGCGTCACACAATGAGCAGTTCTTC
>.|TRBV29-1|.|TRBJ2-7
CSVDMGDPQYF
TGCAGTGTTGATATGGGAGACCCCCAATACTTC
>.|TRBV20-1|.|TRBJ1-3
CSVWEGSGNTIYF
TGCAGTGTGTGGGAGGGATCTGGAAACACCATATATTTT
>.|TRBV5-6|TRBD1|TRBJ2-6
CASSPLTGQSSGAKALTF
TGTGCCAGCAGCCCATTGACAGGGCAGAGCTCTGGAGCCAAGGCCCTGACTTTC
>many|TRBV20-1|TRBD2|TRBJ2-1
CSARTAGGYNEQFF
TGCAGTGCTAGAACGGCGGGAGGATACAATGAGCAGTTCTTC
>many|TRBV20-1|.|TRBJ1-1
CSARRGGTEAFF
TGCAGTGCTAGAAGGGGAGGTACTGAAGCTTTCTTT
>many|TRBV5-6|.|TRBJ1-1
CASSQNLLGNTEAFF
TGTGCCAGCAGCCAAAACCTTCTGGGCAACACTGAAGCTTTCTTT
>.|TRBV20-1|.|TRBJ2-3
CSARGLRGPGDTQYF
TGCAGTGCTAGAGGTCTACGGGGCCCGGGTGATACGCAGTATTTT
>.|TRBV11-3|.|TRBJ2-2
CASNLETGELFF
TGTGCCAGCAACTTAGAAACCGGGGAGCTATTTTTT
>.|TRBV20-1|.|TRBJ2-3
CSAKGPSIDTQYF
TGCAGTGCTAAGGGTCCGTCCATAGATACGCAGTATTTT
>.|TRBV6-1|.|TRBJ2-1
CASSEGQGSF
TGTGCAAGCAGTGAAGGCCAGGGAAGCTTC
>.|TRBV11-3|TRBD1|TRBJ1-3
CASGDVTGGNGNTIYF
TGTGCCAGCGGGGATGTGACAGGGGGGAATGGAAACACCATATATTTT
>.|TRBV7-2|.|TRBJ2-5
CASSLGDYQETQYF
TGTGCCAGCAGCTTAGGGGACTACCAAGAGACCCAGTACTTC
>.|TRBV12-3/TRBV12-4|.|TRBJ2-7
CASSRRYEQYF
TGTGCCAGCTCTCGCCGGTACGAGCAGTACTTC
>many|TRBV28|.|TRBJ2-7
CASSLSGVSSSYEQYF
TGTGCCAGCAGTTTATCCGGAGTATCGAGTTCCTACGAGCAGTACTTC
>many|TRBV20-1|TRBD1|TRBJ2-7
CSARKQGSYEQYF
TGCAGTGCTCGGAAACAGGGGTCCTACGAGCAGTACTTC
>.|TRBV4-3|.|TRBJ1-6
CASSQEFRSSPLHF
TGCGCCAGCAGTCAAGAATTTAGAAGTTCACCCCTCCACTTT
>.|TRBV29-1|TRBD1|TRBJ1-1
CSVVQGTHGAEAFF
TGTAGCGTTGTACAGGGGACTCACGGGGCTGAAGCTTTCTTT
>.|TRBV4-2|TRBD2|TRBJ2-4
CASSQGGGPAKTIQYF
TGTGCCAGCAGCCAAGGGGGAGGGCCGGCCAAAACCATTCAGTATTTC
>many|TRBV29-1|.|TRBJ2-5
CSFRAFETQYF
TGCAGCTTTAGGGCTTTTGAGACCCAGTACTTC
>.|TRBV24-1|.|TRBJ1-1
CATSDRGGLTEAFF
TGTGCCACCAGTGATCGAGGGGGTCTTACTGAAGCTTTCTTT
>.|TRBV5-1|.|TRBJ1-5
CASSLGPAGEEPQHF
TGCGCCAGCAGCTTAGGGCCGGCGGGGGAAGAGCCCCAGCATTTT
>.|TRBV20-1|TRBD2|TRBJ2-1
CSAREGGRAGNDQFF
TGCAGTGCTAGAGAGGGTGGGAGGGCAGGCAATGACCAGTTCTTC
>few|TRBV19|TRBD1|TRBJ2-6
CASSHIEGQADSGANVLTF
TGTGCCAGTAGTCACATCGAGGGACAGGCCGACTCTGGGGCCAACGTCCTGACTTTC
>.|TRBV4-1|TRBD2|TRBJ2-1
CASSQLSGRADNVQLF
TGCGCCAGCAGCCAACTAAGCGGGAGGGCCGACAATGTGCAGTTATTC
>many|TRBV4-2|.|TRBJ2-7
CASSQDAGGREQYF
TGTGCCAGCAGCCAAGATGCAGGGGGGCGCGAGCAGTACTTC
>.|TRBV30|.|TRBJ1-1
CAWNSPTAEVFF
TGTGCCTGGAACTCCCCGACAGCGGAGGTTTTCTTT
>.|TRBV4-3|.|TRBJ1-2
CAGSQDLEGRTGGGYTF
TGCGCCGGCAGCCAAGACTTGGAGGGCAGGACGGGGGGTGGCTACACCTTC
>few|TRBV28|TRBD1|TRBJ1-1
CASGTGGIDTEAFF
TGTGCCAGCGGGACAGGGGGCATTGACACTGAAGCTTTCTTT
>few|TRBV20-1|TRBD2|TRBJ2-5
CGAFTSGEQETQYF
TGCGGTGCTTTTACTAGCGGGGAGCAAGAGACCCAGTACTTC
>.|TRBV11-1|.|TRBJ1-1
CASSLTAVSTGAFF
TGTGCCAGCAGCTTGACAGCTGTGAGCACTGGAGCTTTCTTT
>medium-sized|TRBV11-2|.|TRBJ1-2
CASSLASGARGYTF
TGTGCCAGCAGCTTAGCCTCAGGGGCAAGGGGCTACACCTTC
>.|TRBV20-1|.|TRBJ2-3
CGVMGRADTQYF
TGCGGTGTGATGGGACGGGCAGATACTCAGTATTTT
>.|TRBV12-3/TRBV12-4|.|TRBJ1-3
CAGIGVFSGNTKYF
TGTGCCGGCATCGGGGTGTTCTCTGGAAACACCAAATATTTT
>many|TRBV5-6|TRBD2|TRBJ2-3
CASSLTGGPTDTQYF
TGTGCCAGCAGCTTAACGGGGGGGCCGACAGATACGCAGTATTTT
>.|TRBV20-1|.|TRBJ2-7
CSAKSLVWDEQYF
TGCAGTGCCAAGTCGCTAGTTTGGGACGAGCAGTACTTC